The 21 T cell receptor beta chains below all came from one sample that was sequenced in a study of T-cell memory formation after mild COVID-19. TCRdb redid the calling of the 5' RACE reads with MiXCR, one entry per CDR3 protein. The table records around 500,000 distinct CDR3 sequences, around a sixth of them present only once. The sequenced material came from PBMCs or a T cell subset sorted from them (not recorded which). The receptors shown here come from an adult woman who had mild COVID-19 (a few samples of this study predate the infection). Cell type and time point are not known.

The rearrangement links TRBV3-1 to TRBJ1-5; D remains ambiguous. From germline, CDR1 is LGHDT and CDR2 YNNKEL (reference sequence). With 0 bases removed from V and 9 bases from J, the gap between germline ends came to 15 bases. This CDR3 is built from 15 residues. The CDR3 nucleotides are TGTGCCAGCAGCCAAGATAGGGTCCCCGGTCGGCCCCAGCATTTT. Its protein is CASSQDRVPGRPQHF.

V is TRBV4-1 and J is TRBJ1-1; 11 nucleotides match TRBD1. Germline loops: CDR1 MGHRA, CDR2 YSYEKL. Trimming at V came to 4 bases and at J to 10 bases, leaving 5 bases not matched to a gene. The CDR3 totals 13 residues. CDR3 protein: CASSPPGTGGAFF. The CDR3 region has the DNA TGCGCCAGCAGCCCCCCCGGGACAGGGGGAGCTTTCTTT.

The rearrangement links TRBV5-1 to TRBJ2-3; 7 bases are shared with TRBD2. V lost 4 bases and J lost 6; bases outside the gene matches: 8. CDR1 is SGHRS and CDR2 is YFSETQ in the germline V gene. CDR3 length: 14 residues. Here the CDR3 DNA reads TGCGCCAGCAGCACTAGCGCCTGGAAGGATACGCAGTATTTT. Protein sequence: CASSTSAWKDTQYF. The whole variable domain, remainder taken from reference TRBV5-1 and TRBJ2-3, is KAGVTQTPRYLIKTRGQQVTLSCSPISGHRSVSWYQQTPGQGLQFLFEYFSETQRNKGNFPGRFSGRQFSNSRSEMNVSTLELGDSALYLCASSTSAWKDTQYFGPGTRLTVL.

CDR3 amino acids: CASSLELGRGETQYF. DNA for the CDR3: TGTGCCAGCAGCTTAGAGCTAGGGCGGGGAGAGACCCAGTACTTC. The rearrangement links TRBV7-8 to TRBJ2-5; TRBD2 might be the D (6 bases). Trimming took off 1 base at V and 4 bases at J, with 13 bases between the two ends. The CDR3 totals 15 residues. Germline V gives CDR1 SGHVS, CDR2 FQNEAQ.

The chain recombines TRBV24-1 with TRBJ2-1; 8 bases line up with TRBD2. The CDR3 totals 14 residues. Trimming removed 9 bases from V and 3 bases from J; junction bases left unmatched: 6. Germline CDR1 KGHDR, CDR2 SFDVKD. CDR3 amino acids: CATGKRENYNEQFF. The CDR3, as DNA: TGTGCCACCGGGAAGCGGGAGAACTACAATGAGCAGTTCTTC.

The chain links TRBV4-2 to TRBJ2-5; perhaps TRBD2 as D (5 bases). The ends were cut back, 3 bases at V and 2 bases at J, with 16 bases in the middle. Germline values: CDR1 LGHNA, CDR2 YNFKEQ. The CDR3 totals 16 residues. The CDR3 is CASSHEASGAQETQYF. Written as DNA, the CDR3 is TGTGCCAGCAGCCACGAGGCAAGCGGAGCTCAAGAGACCCAGTACTTC.

This clonotype was observed a few times. The chain has TRBV7-2 and TRBJ1-5; D may be TRBD1 (5 bases). Germline CDR1 and CDR2: SGHTA and FQGNSA. This CDR3 comprises 16 residues. The V end was cut by 5 bases, the J end by 5 bases, with 19 bases between. The CDR3 DNA reads TGTGCCAGCAGCGGGAGAGTAGGCGGGGGACATCAGCCCCAGCATTTT. This sequence encodes CASSGRVGGGHQPQHF.

The J gene is TRBJ2-1, the V gene TRBV20-1, with 7 bases identical to TRBD1. CDR1 and CDR2 from the germline V gene are DFQATT and SNEGSKA (reference sequence). With 2 bases clipped from V and 2 bases from J, the junction kept 9 bases outside the gene matches. CDR3 length: 16 amino acids. CDR3 protein: CSARRDNRGPYNEQFF. The CDR3 DNA sequence: TGCAGTGCTAGAAGGGATAACAGGGGCCCCTACAATGAGCAGTTCTTC.

The chain is built from TRBV5-1 and TRBJ2-1; D unresolved. This CDR3 has 12 amino acids. Trimming took 4 bases from V and 5 from J, leaving 7 bases between them. The germline CDR1 and CDR2 sequences are SGHRS and YFSETQ. CDR3 in amino acids: CASSGAHNEQFF. As DNA, the CDR3 is TGCGCCAGCAGCGGAGCCCACAATGAGCAGTTCTTC.

This clonotype was counted at least ten times. The J gene is TRBJ2-2, the V gene TRBV24-1; D gene uncertain. V lost 2 bases to trimming and J lost 6 bases, with 15 bases between them. Germline V lookup: CDR1 KGHDR, CDR2 SFDVKD. This CDR3 comprises 16 residues. The CDR3 nucleotides are TGTGCCACCAGTGATTACCCGGGTCGAATCCCCGGGGAGCTGTTTTTT. Translation gives CATSDYPGRIPGELFF.

The V call is TRBV30, the J call TRBJ2-3, with a weak D call TRBD1 (5 bases). CDR3 length: 14 residues. CDR1 GTSNPN and CDR2 SVGIG come from the germline V gene (reference sequence). V lost 5 bases to trimming and J lost 1 base, with 13 bases between them. CDR3 sequence (DNA): TGTGCCTGGGGGCCAGGGTCTGGCACAGATACGCAGTATTTT. Its protein product is CAWGPGSGTDTQYF.

This clonotype was recorded a few times. The chain uses TRBV20-1 and TRBJ2-1; D is ambiguous. Trimming shortened V by 1 base and J by 12 bases, and 10 bases separated the two germline ends. Germline CDR1 is DFQATT and CDR2 is SNEGSKA (reference sequence). The CDR3 has 11 amino acids. CDR3 nucleotide sequence: TGCAGTGCTAGAGGCCTCGGTTGGCAGTTCTTC. Its translation is CSARGLGWQFF.

This clonotype showed up just a few times. The V and J genes are TRBV7-2 and TRBJ2-3; D perhaps matches TRBD1 (6 bases). Per the germline V gene, CDR1 is SGHTA and CDR2 is FQGNSA. There are 17 residues in the CDR3. V gave up 4 bases and J gave up 0 bases, with 17 bases separating them. CDR3 sequence reads: CASSSTPGTRSTDTQYF. In DNA form, the CDR3 reads TGTGCCAGCAGCTCAACCCCCGGGACAAGGAGCACAGATACGCAGTATTTT.

There are many counts of this clonotype. This sequence joins TRBV6-2 or TRBV6-3 and TRBJ2-1; TRBD2 aligns across 15 bases. The germline CDR1 and CDR2 sequences are MNHEY and SVGEGT. CDR3 length equals 16 residues. With V trimmed by 6 bases and J by 4 bases, 4 bases remained unmatched. CDR3: CASSSGLAGGYNEQFF. The CDR3 nucleotides read TGTGCCAGCAGCTCCGGACTAGCGGGAGGGTACAATGAGCAGTTCTTC.

This clonotype was seen a handful of times. The chain is built from TRBV11-1 and TRBJ2-1; D unresolved. Trimming removed 2 bases from V and 9 bases from J, with 8 bases in between. CDR1 is SGHAT and CDR2 is FQDESV in the germline V gene (reference sequence). The CDR3 length is 12 residues. The CDR3 DNA reads TGTGCCAGCAGCTTATCCCATGGTGAGCAGTTCTTC. Protein sequence: CASSLSHGEQFF.

This clonotype was seen a few times. V is TRBV12-3 or TRBV12-4 and J is TRBJ1-6; no clear D gene. V was clipped by 1 base and J by 8 bases, with 6 bases between them. This CDR3 comprises 13 residues. The CDR3: CASSLGTDSPLHF. The CDR3 DNA sequence: TGTGCCAGCAGTTTAGGGACTGATTCACCCCTCCACTTT.

The chain links TRBV20-1 to TRBJ2-7, with 16 bases matching TRBD2. The germline V gene has CDR1 DFQATT and CDR2 SNEGSKA (reference sequence). The junction had 12 bases not matched to a gene; V was cut back by 6 bases and J by 4 bases. The CDR3 runs 17 residues. The CDR3 is CSATGLAGGLVPYEQYF. The CDR3, as DNA: TGCAGTGCAACGGGACTAGCGGGGGGGCTTGTCCCTTACGAGCAGTACTTC.

In its sample, this clonotype was seen a few times. The rearrangement uses TRBV18 and TRBJ1-1, with D perhaps matching TRBD1 (5 bases). V was shortened by 4 bases and J by 1 base, with 10 bases between the two germline ends. Germline CDR1 reads KGHSH; CDR2 reads LQKENI. The CDR3 extends over 14 amino acids. CDR3 sequence (DNA): TGTGCCAGCTCACTTATACAGGAGAACACTGAAGCTTTCTTT. It codes for CASSLIQENTEAFF.

The sample holds a few counts of this clonotype. The V gene is TRBV4-3, the J gene TRBJ2-7; no reliable D call. The germline V gene encodes CDR1 LGHNA and CDR2 YSLEER. The length of the CDR3 is 12 residues. Trimming took 1 base from V and 5 from J, leaving 6 bases between them. CDR3 region: CASSQVKDEQYF. The CDR3 DNA reads as TGCGCCAGCAGCCAAGTTAAGGACGAGCAGTACTTC.

As concerns this clonotype: Relative to the germline gene, one junction end is altered; a read error may explain this. The chain carries TRBV3-1 and TRBJ1-2, with 8 nucleotides matching TRBD1. The germline gives CDR1 LGHDT, CDR2 YNNKEL (reference sequence). This CDR3 is 14 amino acids long. The CDR3 sequence: CASSQAGTGYGYTF. CDR3 bases: TGTGCCAGCAGTCAAGCCGGGACAGGCTATGGCTACACCTTC.

The chain joins TRBV27 to TRBJ1-4, with no clear D. The length of the CDR3 is 16 residues. Germline lookup yields CDR1 MNHEY and CDR2 SMNVEV (reference sequence). V was shortened by 6 bases and J by 7 bases, with 21 bases between the two germline ends. The CDR3 DNA sequence: TGTGCCAGCAGCCCTCTGTCATCCGGTGTTGGTGAAAAACTGTTTTTT. Translation gives CASSPLSSGVGEKLFF. Full variable domain (rest looked up from reference TRBV27 and TRBJ1-4): EAQVTQNPRYLITVTGKKLTVTCSQNMNHEYMSWYRQDPGLGLRQIYYSMNVEVTDKGDVPEGYKVSRKEKRNFPLILESPSPNQTSLYFCASSPLSSGVGEKLFFGSGTQLSVL.